This T cell receptor beta chain was sequenced in a study of blood T cell repertoires in COVID-19. Study-wide background: Samples representing acute and convalescent COVID-19 were sourced from the United States, Italy and Spain. PBMCs, B-cell-depleted T cells, or T cells were the source of the cDNA or gDNA that made up the material.

Authors' methods: Nucleated cell counts were estimated from reference gene primer amplification. This table comes from immunoSEQ multiplex PCR, and its TCRdb copy is limited to in-frame clones, with some not included. For V, J and clone size, that table is used; D and trimming come from the DNA. Of about 380,000 clones listed, around 89% were seen once; the top ten hold around 6.3%. This CDR3 region has 12 residues. Germline V gene data show CDR1 as MNHNS and CDR2 as SASEGT. Trimming took 1 base from V and 8 from J, leaving 8 bases between them. The sequenced material came from peripheral blood. The receptor comes from a man younger than 30 with active or convalescent COVID-19. V is TRBV6-1 and J is TRBJ1-2, with D perhaps TRBD1 (5 bases). Written as DNA, the CDR3 is TGTGCCAGCAGTGAAGGACCAGGGGGCTACACCTTC. Protein sequence: CASSEGPGGYTF.